The entry below gives a single TCR beta chain sequence along with its context. Its antigen is as yet unknown. The time point here: newly diagnosed GD, antithyroid drugs for less than 3 months. Construction of the TCR library relied on RNA isolated from PBMCs. The sample is drawn from a study of regulatory T cells in long-lasting Graves disease. Study-wide findings and caveats: Results may be inaccurate due to the small sample size. Newly diagnosed Graves' patients had higher TCR diversity than persistent ones.

According to the study, TCR beta libraries were built with iRepertoire HTBI primers and CDR3-region Arm-PCR. Using its own MiXCR run on the multiplex PCR reads, TCRdb lists one record per CDR3 protein. The sample includes about 620,000 distinct CDR3 sequences, around 15% of them seen just once. This CDR3 region has 14 residues. Between the trimmed V and J ends, which lost 6 bases and 6 bases, there was a span of 18 bases. CDR1 is MNHNS and CDR2 is SASEGT in the germline V gene. These records were also assigned to another study, of T cells in Graves' hyperthyroidism and ophthalmopathy.

This clonotype originated in a woman in her 30s with Graves disease. This specimen consisted of peripheral blood mononuclear cells (PBMCs), obtained at new diagnosis, from a patient treated with antithyroid drugs. The gene calls are TRBV6-1 and TRBJ2-7; D possibly matches TRBD1 or TRBD2 (5 bases each). The CDR3 reads CASSLFPGTCEQYF. DNA for the CDR3: TGTGCCAGCAGCTTGTTCCCAGGGACCTGCGAGCAGTACTTC.